This T cell receptor beta chain was recovered during a study of blood T cells in healthy people across ages. The wider study: Per two T cells, about one barcoded beta molecule was captured through template switching.

V shed 1 base and J shed 0 bases, with 6 bases lying between them. The CDR3 has 13 residues. In germline, CDR1 is GTSNPN, CDR2 SVGIG (reference sequence). A sample-barcoded 5' primer and a J-beta primer mix were used in a second PCR of roughly 7 to 11 cycles. A 12-random-nucleotide template-switch adaptor tagged each cDNA molecule. Each CDR3 protein gets one entry after TCRdb re-called the 5' RACE reads with MiXCR. The table includes under 850,000 distinct CDR3 sequences, about 34% detected once. Points from the study as a whole: While age rose, TCR beta diversity per million T cells dropped in a roughly linear way.

About this clonotype itself: What it binds is unknown.

Isolation per sample recovered at least 7 million PBMCs. The gene calls are TRBV30 and TRBJ1-1; no clear D gene. The sample consisted of blood. This sequence originates from a man aged 18 to 35 in good health. The CDR3: CAWSGSVNTEAFF. For the CDR3, the DNA is TGTGCCTGGAGTGGGTCGGTGAACACTGAAGCTTTCTTT.